One sample yielded the 20 T cell receptor beta chains listed below, sequenced in a study of blood T cell repertoires in COVID-19. Produced via immunoSEQ multiplex PCR; TCRdb's table is partial and in-frame only. The sample has under 75,000 clones; almost 90% are singletons. The sequencing input was peripheral blood. The origin of the receptors is an elderly woman with active COVID-19.

The chain couples TRBV2 to TRBJ2-5; 9 nucleotides line up with TRBD1. Germline V gene data show CDR1 as SNHLY and CDR2 as FYNNEI. There are 15 residues in the CDR3. After removal of 4 bases from V and 5 bases from J, the junction contained 8 bases not matched to a gene. CDR3 residues: CASSAYRGQWETQYF. CDR3 nucleotides: TGTGCCAGCAGTGCCTACAGGGGGCAATGGGAGACCCAGTACTTC.

CDR3 DNA: TGTGCCAGCAGCTTAGCCCGGACAGGGGATTACGAGCAGTACTTC. Protein sequence: CASSLARTGDYEQYF. The gene calls are TRBV7-8 and TRBJ2-7, with 9 bases aligning to TRBD1. The CDR3 totals 15 residues. With V trimmed by 0 bases and J by 4 bases, 4 bases remained unmatched. Germline V CDR1 and CDR2: SGHVS, FQNEAQ.

The rearrangement links TRBV3-1 (or the pseudogene TRBV3-2) to TRBJ2-7, with D possibly being TRBD1 (5 bases). Germline V CDR1 and CDR2: LGHDT, YNNKEL (reference sequence). Trimming pared 1 base from V and 5 bases from J, leaving 6 bases between. CDR3 length: 12 amino acids. The CDR3 is CASSQGGHEQYF. The CDR3, as DNA: TGTGCCAGCAGCCAAGGGGGCCACGAGCAGTACTTC.

This sequence joins TRBV5-8 and TRBJ2-7, with D possibly TRBD2 on 7 matching bases. Germline V gives CDR1 SGHTS, CDR2 YDEGEE. The CDR3 has 15 amino acids. V lost 5 bases and J 7 bases, leaving 22 bases between the germline ends. CDR3 nucleotide sequence: TGTGCCAGCAGTATCCGAGGGGGGGCCCTAAGGGAGCAGTACTTC. Amino acids: CASSIRGGALREQYF.

V gene TRBV30 combines with J gene TRBJ1-5; the D gene is possibly TRBD1 (5 bases). CDR1 and CDR2 (germline): GTSNPN, SVGIG (reference sequence). V was pared by 2 bases and J by 7 bases, with 12 bases between. This CDR3 is built from 13 residues. CDR3 DNA sequence: TGTGCCTGGAGTATTGGGGCAGGGCAGCCCCAGCATTTT. This sequence encodes CAWSIGAGQPQHF.

The V and J genes are TRBV5-1 and TRBJ2-7, with D possibly matching TRBD2 (6 bases). The length of the CDR3 is 14 residues. In germline, CDR1 is SGHRS, CDR2 YFSETQ. The germline V and J ends were trimmed by 1 base and 2 bases, with 10 bases remaining between them. CDR3 sequence reads: CASSLMGGAYEQYF. CDR3 coding DNA: TGCGCCAGCAGCTTGATGGGGGGAGCCTACGAGCAGTACTTC.

The rearrangement links TRBV5-4 to TRBJ1-2; 9 bases map to TRBD1. Per the germline V gene, CDR1 is SGHNT and CDR2 is YYREEE (reference sequence). The length of the CDR3 is 15 residues. Trimming at V came to 5 bases and at J to 4 bases, leaving 9 bases not matched to a gene. The CDR3 sequence is CASRLDRGSSYGYTF. The CDR3 DNA sequence: TGTGCCAGCAGGCTGGACAGGGGTAGCTCCTATGGCTACACCTTC.

This clone was found once. V usage is TRBV5-4 and J usage is TRBJ1-2, with TRBD1 identical over 12 bases. CDR1 SGHNT and CDR2 YYREEE come from the germline V gene (reference sequence). Germline trimming cut 4 bases from V and 3 bases from J; bases unmatched to any gene: 10. CDR3 length equals 17 residues. The CDR3: CASSTGGTGGADYGYTF. CDR3 coding DNA: TGTGCCAGCAGCACGGGGGGGACAGGGGGCGCGGACTATGGCTACACCTTC.

The chain is built from TRBV19 and TRBJ2-3; a possible D gene is TRBD2 (7 bases). The CDR3 length is 13 residues. The germline V gene encodes CDR1 LNHDA and CDR2 SQIVND (reference sequence). V was shortened by 3 bases and J by 6 bases, with 10 bases between the two germline ends. As DNA, the CDR3 is TGTGCCAGTAGTATGGGGGGGCCCGATACGCAGTATTTT. Protein product: CASSMGGPDTQYF. The full variable domain, completed using reference TRBV19 and TRBJ2-3, is DGGITQSPKYLFRKEGQNVTLSCEQNLNHDAMYWYRQDPGQGLRLIYYSQIVNDFQKGDIAEGYSVSREKKESFPLTVTSAQKNPTAFYLCASSMGGPDTQYFGPGTRLTVL.

The chain employs TRBV4-1 and TRBJ1-3; no definite D call. Trimming left V 3 bases short and J 4 bases short, with 7 bases between. Germline loops: CDR1 MGHRA, CDR2 YSYEKL. The CDR3 extends over 13 amino acids. CDR3 nucleotides: TGCGCCAGCAGCCAGGGCCCCGGAAACACCATATATTTT. Encoded protein: CASSQGPGNTIYF.

This sequence joins TRBV7-6 and TRBJ2-2, with 7 bases identical to TRBD2. The CDR3 consists of 16 residues. Germline lookup yields CDR1 SGHVS and CDR2 FNYEAQ. Germline trimming cut 4 bases from V and 2 bases from J; bases unmatched to any gene: 7. This CDR3 is CASSSLPSGNTGELFF. The CDR3 DNA is TGTGCCAGCAGCTCCCTCCCTAGCGGCAACACCGGGGAGCTGTTTTTT.

The rearrangement joins TRBV5-1 to TRBJ2-7; 10 bases match TRBD1. The CDR3 covers 14 residues. V shed 0 bases, J shed 6 bases, and the junction held 3 bases outside the gene matches. CDR1 and CDR2 from the germline V gene are SGHRS and YFSETQ. The CDR3 region is CASSLGQGAAEQYF. CDR3 nucleotides: TGCGCCAGCAGCTTGGGACAGGGGGCTGCCGAGCAGTACTTC. Variable domain in full (rest from reference TRBV5-1 and TRBJ2-7): KAGVTQTPRYLIKTRGQQVTLSCSPISGHRSVSWYQQTPGQGLQFLFEYFSETQRNKGNFPGRFSGRQFSNSRSEMNVSTLELGDSALYLCASSLGQGAAEQYFGPGTRLTVT.

The chain combines TRBV4-2 with TRBJ1-1, with D perhaps matching TRBD1 (5 bases). This CDR3 is 15 amino acids long. In germline, CDR1 is LGHNA, CDR2 YNFKEQ. The V end was cut by 0 bases, the J end by 0 bases, with 8 bases between. The CDR3 DNA follows: TGTGCCAGCAGCCAAGACCCAGGGATGAACACTGAAGCTTTCTTT. Translated, it gives CASSQDPGMNTEAFF.

About this clone itself: Other DNA sequences in this specimen translate into the identical CDR3. The rearrangement uses TRBV7-2 and TRBJ2-3; the D is unclear. The V gene lost 1 base and the J gene lost 4 bases, with 6 bases spanning the gap. CDR1 SGHTA and CDR2 FQGNSA come from the germline V gene. The CDR3 has 13 residues. CDR3 in amino acids: CASSLERADTQYF. Here the CDR3 DNA reads TGTGCCAGCAGCTTAGAACGGGCAGATACGCAGTATTTT. Using reference TRBV7-2 and TRBJ2-3 for the parts outside the CDR3, the full variable domain is GAGVSQSPSNKVTEKGKDVELRCDPISGHTALYWYRQSLGQGLEFLIYFQGNSAPDKSGLPSDRFSAERTGGSVSTLTIQRTQQEDSAVYLCASSLERADTQYFGPGTRLTVL.

The chain uses TRBV14 and TRBJ2-2; TRBD2 matches 10 bases. The CDR3 runs to 18 residues. CDR1 is SGHDN, CDR2 FVKESK, per germline. The junction had 7 bases not matched to a gene; V was cut back by 1 base and J by 2 bases. The CDR3 reads CASSQGLAGAANTGELFF. CDR3 DNA sequence: TGTGCCAGCAGCCAAGGGCTAGCGGGGGCCGCCAACACCGGGGAGCTGTTTTTT.

The genes are TRBV20-1 and TRBJ1-4; possibly TRBD1 for D (6 bases). V lost 5 bases, J lost 6 bases, and 13 bases lay in between. Germline CDR1 DFQATT, CDR2 SNEGSKA (reference sequence). The CDR3 has 13 residues. In DNA form, the CDR3 reads TGCAGTGCTCGTGGGGGGCGCTATGAAAAACTGTTTTTT. Encoded protein: CSARGGRYEKLFF.

The V call is TRBV6-2 or TRBV6-3, the J call TRBJ2-3, with D perhaps TRBD2 (7 bases). The V and J ends lost 4 bases and 8 bases respectively, with 16 bases between them. Germline CDR1 is MNHEY and CDR2 is SVGEGT. This CDR3 is 14 amino acids long. The CDR3 DNA sequence: TGTGCCAGCAGTTCCCGGGGGAGGGGGGGTACGCAGTATTTT. Its translation: CASSSRGRGGTQYF.

With regard to this clone: Other DNA sequences in this sample translate to the same CDR3. The chain joins TRBV6-2 or TRBV6-3 to TRBJ2-7; tentatively, D is TRBD1 (6 bases). Between the trimmed V and J ends, which lost 6 bases and 1 base, there was a span of 10 bases. CDR3 length: 13 amino acids. From germline, CDR1 is MNHEY and CDR2 SVGEGT. The CDR3 region has the DNA TGTGCCAGCAGCCGGGACATATCCTACGAGCAGTACTTC. It specifies CASSRDISYEQYF.

The gene calls are TRBV7-2 and TRBJ2-3; possible D gene TRBD1, 5 bases. The CDR3 runs to 14 residues. Germline CDR1 reads SGHTA; CDR2 reads FQGNSA. The germline V and J ends were trimmed by 2 bases and 5 bases, with 11 bases remaining between them. The CDR3 sequence: CASSLQGRGDTQYF. CDR3 nucleotide sequence: TGTGCCAGCAGCTTACAGGGAAGGGGAGATACGCAGTATTTT.

This rearrangement joins TRBV7-9 to TRBJ1-2; 8 bases line up with TRBD1. Germline CDR1 reads SEHNR; CDR2 reads FQNEAQ (reference sequence). V lost 5 bases to trimming and J lost 3 bases; unmatched junction nucleotides: 5. This CDR3 is built from 14 residues. The chain's CDR3 is CASSPRGRDYGYTF. CDR3 in DNA: TGTGCCAGCAGCCCCAGGGGGCGGGACTATGGCTACACCTTC.